This record concerns one TCR beta chain sequence. This clone was seen a few times. Its antigen specificity is not known. No qualities accompany the bases; no much larger clone lies one base away. This sample is drawn from a study of blood T cell repertoires in COVID-19 (dated by TCRdb to about 2020). Describing the broader study: Samples from collaborators originated in the United States, Italy and Spain and spanned both the acute and convalescent phases of COVID-19. Sample metadata almost always included a de-identified subject ID, COVID-19 status, age in years and sex. Subjects who had been exposed to COVID-19, were actively infected with it, or had recovered from it provided the deeply sampled blood TCRbeta repertoires that made up the dataset. Samples came from the ongoing ImmuneRACE study (first 160 participants) plus 1,254 subjects from 6 global collaborators. The repertoires were released in a freely available public database meant as a resource for research on the immune response to SARS-CoV-2. Where available, HLA class I and class II types were taken from metadata supplied by the sample provider and were not determined by assay-based typing. The material from the prospective study consisted of cDNA or gDNA derived from T cells, B-cell-depleted T cells, or PBMCs. What the work shows at the level of the full study, not this receptor alone: The amount of clinical and demographic metadata varied by source and participant and was provided uncurated.

The immunoSEQ Assay, a bias-controlled multiplex PCR, was used to amplify TCRbeta CDR3 regions from genomic DNA. Per the original workflow: Nucleated cell counts per sample were estimated from amplification of reference gene primers within the assay. To quantify the absolute abundance of each unique TCRbeta CDR3 rearrangement, sequence reads were collapsed and filtered. Productive Simpson clonality was computed per sample as the square root of Simpson's diversity index over productive rearrangements. TCRdb holds this immuneACCESS table with in-frame rearrangements only. Some clones are missing; in checked studies, unresolved V genes explain under half, and the rest has no known cause. V, J and clone size are those of that table, while D and trimming were read from the DNA. For this sample there are about 300,000 clones; around 84% appear just once. The ten largest make up about 1.2% of the sample.

Each collaborating institution followed its own protocols to collect whole blood in K2EDTA tubes. For TCRbeta analysis, collaborators shipped samples as frozen whole blood, isolated PBMCs, or DNA extracted from either of those sample types. The germline V gene encodes CDR1 SGHTA and CDR2 FQGNSA. Germline trimming amounts to 1 base on V and 1 base on J, with 6 as the count of junction bases outside the gene matches. The CDR3 runs 17 amino acids, cysteine and phenylalanine included. Of all the DNA, just the CDR3 is kept, 51 bases in frame from base 1. Recombination linked TRBV7-2 to TRBJ2-1, and TRBD2 matches 8 of the central bases. The sequenced sample was peripheral blood. This TCR was sampled from a man aged 70-80 years with acute or convalescent COVID-19. The CDR3 corresponds to CASSLVGGRSSYNEQFF. The base sequence is TGTGCCAGCAGCTTAGTAGGCGGGAGGTCGTCCTACAATGAGCAGTTCTTC.